Included here is one T cell receptor (beta chain) sequence, with context. Its antigen remains unknown. This specimen comes from a study of molecular identifiers for immune sequencing clone quantification. In the study overall: The replicate experiment used RNA from roughly 21,000 or 96,000 naive CD8 cells. This RNA was split into five aliquots, and four of them were sequenced.

TCRdb used MiXCR to reprocess the PCR reads, holding one entry per CDR3 protein. The sample has some 91,000 distinct CDR3 sequences, 20% to 25% seen once; the top ten hold around 1%. Study findings and constraints: Spiked TCR RNA from one Jurkat cell reportedly showed up when mixed among 1 million or so naive cells.

The V gene's germline CDR1 is MDHEN and CDR2 SYDVKM. CDR3 length: 12 residues. The ends were cut back, 10 bases at V and 4 bases at J, with 11 bases in the middle. Libraries of naive CD8 T cells were made from around 20,000 to 1,000,000 sorted cells. They used 10%, 30% or 50% RNA. In the sort, naive CD8 T cells were defined as CD8+CD4-CCR7+CD45RA+. What was sequenced was naive CD8+ T cells from blood, with Jurkat cell RNA spiked in. Specified subset: FACS-sorted CD8+CD4-CCR7+CD45RA+ naive T cells. The clonotype originates from a human donor in good health. Some libraries in this study had Jurkat cell RNA spiked in. The chain has TRBV28 and TRBJ2-1; perhaps D is TRBD1 or TRBD2 (5 bases each). CDR3 protein: CATGTDYNEQFF. The CDR3 DNA follows: TGTGCCACCGGGACGGATTACAATGAGCAGTTCTTC.